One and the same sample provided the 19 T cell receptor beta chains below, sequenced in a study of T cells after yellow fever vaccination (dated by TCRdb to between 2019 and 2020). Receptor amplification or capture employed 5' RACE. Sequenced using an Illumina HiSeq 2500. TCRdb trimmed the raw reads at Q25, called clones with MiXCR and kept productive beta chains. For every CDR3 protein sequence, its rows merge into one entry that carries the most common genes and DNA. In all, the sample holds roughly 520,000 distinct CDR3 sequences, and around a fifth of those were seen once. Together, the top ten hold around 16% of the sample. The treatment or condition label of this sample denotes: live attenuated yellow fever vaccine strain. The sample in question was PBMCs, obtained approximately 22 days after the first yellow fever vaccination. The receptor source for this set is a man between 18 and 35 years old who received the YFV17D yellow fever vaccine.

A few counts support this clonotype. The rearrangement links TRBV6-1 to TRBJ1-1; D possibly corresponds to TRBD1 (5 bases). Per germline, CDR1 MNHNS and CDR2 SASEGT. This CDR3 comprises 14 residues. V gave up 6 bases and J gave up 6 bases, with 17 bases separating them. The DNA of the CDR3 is TGTGCCAGCAGCCGGGGACGGACTAGAGCTGAAGCTTTCTTT. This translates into CASSRGRTRAEAFF.

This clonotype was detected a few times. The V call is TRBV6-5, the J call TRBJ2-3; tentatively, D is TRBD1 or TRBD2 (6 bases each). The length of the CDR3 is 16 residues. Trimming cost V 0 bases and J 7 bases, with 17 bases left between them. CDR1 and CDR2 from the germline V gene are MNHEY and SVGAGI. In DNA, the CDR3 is TGTGCCAGCAGTTACTCGGCCGTAGGAGGGGGACATACGCAGTATTTT. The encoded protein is CASSYSAVGGGHTQYF.

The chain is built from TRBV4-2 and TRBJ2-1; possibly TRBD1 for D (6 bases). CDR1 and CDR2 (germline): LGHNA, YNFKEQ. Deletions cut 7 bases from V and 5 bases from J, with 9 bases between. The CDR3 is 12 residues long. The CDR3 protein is CASTYRDNEQFF. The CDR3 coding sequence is TGTGCCAGCACGTACAGGGACAATGAGCAGTTCTTC.

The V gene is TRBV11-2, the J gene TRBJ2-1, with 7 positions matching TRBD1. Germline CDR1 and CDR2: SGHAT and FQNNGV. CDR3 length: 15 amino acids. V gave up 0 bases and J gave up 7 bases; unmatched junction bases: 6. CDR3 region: CASSLDWTGLNEQFF. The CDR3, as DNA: TGTGCCAGCAGCTTAGATTGGACAGGTCTGAATGAGCAGTTCTTC.

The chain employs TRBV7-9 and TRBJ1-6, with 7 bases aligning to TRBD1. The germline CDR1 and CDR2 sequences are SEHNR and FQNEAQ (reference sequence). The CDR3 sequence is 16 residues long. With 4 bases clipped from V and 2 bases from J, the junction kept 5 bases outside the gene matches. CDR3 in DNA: TGTGCCAGCAGCTCGACAGGGAGTCCCTATAATTCACCCCTCCACTTT. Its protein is CASSSTGSPYNSPLHF.

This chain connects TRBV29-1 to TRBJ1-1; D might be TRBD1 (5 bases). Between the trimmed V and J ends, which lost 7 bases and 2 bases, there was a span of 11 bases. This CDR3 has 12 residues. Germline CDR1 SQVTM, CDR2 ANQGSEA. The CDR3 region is CSGGGFNTEAFF. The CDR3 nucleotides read TGCAGCGGGGGGGGATTCAACACTGAAGCTTTCTTT. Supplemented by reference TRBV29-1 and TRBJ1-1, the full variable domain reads SAVISQKPSRDICQRGTSLTIQCQVDSQVTMMFWYRQQPGQSLTLIATANQGSEATYESGFVIDKFPISRPNLTFSTLTVSNMSPEDSSIYLCSGGGFNTEAFFGQGTRLTVV.

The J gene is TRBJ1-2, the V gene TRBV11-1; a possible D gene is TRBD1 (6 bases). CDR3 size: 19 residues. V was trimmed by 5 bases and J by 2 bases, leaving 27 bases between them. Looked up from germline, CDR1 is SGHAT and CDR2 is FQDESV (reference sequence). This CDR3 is CASSPGPLQGRGANYGYTF. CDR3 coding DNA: TGTGCCAGCAGCCCCGGCCCGTTACAGGGACGGGGGGCAAACTATGGCTACACCTTC.

The CDR3 DNA sequence: TGTGCCAGCAGTTCGACCTGGACCGGTCGTGGAAACACCATATATTTT. Protein: CASSSTWTGRGNTIYF. The chain employs TRBV6-5 and TRBJ1-3; D not certain. CDR1 is MNHEY and CDR2 is SVGAGI in the germline V gene. This CDR3 comprises 16 residues. Trimming left V 4 bases short and J 3 bases short, with 16 bases between.

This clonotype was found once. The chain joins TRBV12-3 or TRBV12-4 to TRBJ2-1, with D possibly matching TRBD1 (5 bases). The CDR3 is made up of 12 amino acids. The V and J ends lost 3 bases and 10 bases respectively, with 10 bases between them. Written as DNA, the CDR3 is TGTGCCAGCAGTTTTGGGGCACTCGAGCAGTTCTTC. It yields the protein CASSFGALEQFF.

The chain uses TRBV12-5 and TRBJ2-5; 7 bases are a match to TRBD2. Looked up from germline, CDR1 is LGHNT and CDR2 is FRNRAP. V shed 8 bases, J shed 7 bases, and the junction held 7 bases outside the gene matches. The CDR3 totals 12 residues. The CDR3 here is CASTGTTGTQYF. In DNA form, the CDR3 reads TGTGCTAGTACCGGGACTACTGGGACCCAGTACTTC.

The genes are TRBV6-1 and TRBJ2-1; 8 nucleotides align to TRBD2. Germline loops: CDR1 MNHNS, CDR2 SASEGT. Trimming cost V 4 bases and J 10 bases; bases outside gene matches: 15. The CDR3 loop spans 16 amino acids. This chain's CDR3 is CASSGPRGGEFEEQFF. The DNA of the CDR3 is TGTGCCAGCAGTGGGCCCCGGGGGGGCGAATTCGAGGAGCAGTTCTTC.

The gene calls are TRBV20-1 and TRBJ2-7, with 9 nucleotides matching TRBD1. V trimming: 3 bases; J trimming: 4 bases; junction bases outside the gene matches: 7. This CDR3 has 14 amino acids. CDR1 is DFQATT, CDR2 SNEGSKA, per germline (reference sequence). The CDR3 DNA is TGCAGTGCTAGCGGACAGGGGAATGGGTACGAGCAGTACTTC. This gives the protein CSASGQGNGYEQYF.

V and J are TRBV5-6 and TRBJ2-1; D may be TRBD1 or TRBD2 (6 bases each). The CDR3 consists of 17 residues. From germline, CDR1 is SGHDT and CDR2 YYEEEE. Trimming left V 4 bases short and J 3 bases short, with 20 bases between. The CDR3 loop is CASSGEGWGALYNEQFF. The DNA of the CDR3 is TGTGCCAGCAGCGGAGAAGGTTGGGGGGCCCTCTACAATGAGCAGTTCTTC.

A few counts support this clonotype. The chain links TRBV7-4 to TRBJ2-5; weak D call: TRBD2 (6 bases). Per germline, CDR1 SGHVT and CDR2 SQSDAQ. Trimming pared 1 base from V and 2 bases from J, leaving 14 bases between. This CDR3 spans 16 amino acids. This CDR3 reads CASSLEAGRRQETQYF. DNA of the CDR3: TGTGCCAGCAGCTTAGAGGCGGGAAGAAGGCAAGAGACCCAGTACTTC. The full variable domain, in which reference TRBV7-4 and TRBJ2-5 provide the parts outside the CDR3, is GAGVSQSPRYKVAKRGRDVALRCDSISGHVTLYWYRQTLGQGSEVLTYSQSDAQRDKSGRPSGRFSAERPERSVSTLKIQRTEQGDSAVYLCASSLEAGRRQETQYFGPGTRLLVL.

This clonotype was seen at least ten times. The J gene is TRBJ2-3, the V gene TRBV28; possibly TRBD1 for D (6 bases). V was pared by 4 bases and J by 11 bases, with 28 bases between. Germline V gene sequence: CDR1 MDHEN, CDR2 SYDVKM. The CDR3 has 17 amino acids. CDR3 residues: CASSSSGQLLKPSGQYF. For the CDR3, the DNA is TGTGCCAGCAGTTCTTCCGGACAGCTCTTAAAACCTTCGGGGCAGTATTTT.

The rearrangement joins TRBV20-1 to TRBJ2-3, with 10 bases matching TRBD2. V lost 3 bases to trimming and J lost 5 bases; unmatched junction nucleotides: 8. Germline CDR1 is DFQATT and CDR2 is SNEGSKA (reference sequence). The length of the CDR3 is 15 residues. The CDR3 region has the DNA TGCAGTGCTAGTCGGCTAGCGGGGGCGAAAGATACGCAGTATTTT. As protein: CSASRLAGAKDTQYF.

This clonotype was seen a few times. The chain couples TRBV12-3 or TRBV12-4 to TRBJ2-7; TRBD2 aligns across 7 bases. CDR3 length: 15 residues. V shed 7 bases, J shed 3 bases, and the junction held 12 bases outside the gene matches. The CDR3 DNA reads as TGTGCCAGCAACTTTAGCAAGGGAGGGCTCTACGAGCAGTACTTC. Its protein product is CASNFSKGGLYEQYF.

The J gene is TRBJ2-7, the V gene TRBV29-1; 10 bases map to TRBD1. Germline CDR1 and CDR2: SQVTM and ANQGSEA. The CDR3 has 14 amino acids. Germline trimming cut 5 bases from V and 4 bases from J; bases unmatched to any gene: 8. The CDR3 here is CSVSGTGDLYEQYF. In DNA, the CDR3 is TGCAGCGTTTCCGGGACAGGGGACCTGTACGAGCAGTACTTC.

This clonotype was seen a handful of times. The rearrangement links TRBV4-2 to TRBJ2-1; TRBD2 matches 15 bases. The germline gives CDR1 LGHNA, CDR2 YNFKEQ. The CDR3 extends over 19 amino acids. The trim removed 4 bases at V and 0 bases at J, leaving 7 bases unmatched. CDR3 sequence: CASSRDGTSGGSSYNEQFF. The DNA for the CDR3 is TGTGCCAGCAGCCGGGACGGGACTAGCGGGGGGAGCTCCTACAATGAGCAGTTCTTC.